What follows is one T cell receptor (beta chain) and its context. Its antigen is unknown. Sequencing used immunoSEQ multiplex PCR; TCRdb keeps in-frame clones, though not all of them. The sample carries 71,000 or so clones, approximately 93% recorded once. These data belong to a study of cytomegalovirus exposure and HLA in healthy donors. The CDR3 contains 16 residues. Germline V gene lookup returns CDR1 SGDLS and CDR2 YYNGEE. V shed 2 bases and J 5 bases; nucleotides not matched to a gene: 7. Broader study findings: Rare TCR sequences dominated, though some public TCRs recurred in many donors. Cytomegalovirus status was reportedly diagnosed by the classifier with high specificity and sensitivity. Altogether, more than 150 TCR beta chains were recorded as cytomegalovirus-associated. In vitro assays verified that a few CMV-associated chains recognized CMV antigens specifically.

This sequence was found in a young woman in good health and CMV-seropositive. The chain has TRBV9 and TRBJ1-4, with 9 bases that match TRBD1. Sequenced input: PBMCs. CDR3 nucleotide sequence: TGTGCCAGCAGCGTCGGGACAGGGATGAGCAATGAAAAACTGTTTTTT. Translated, it gives CASSVGTGMSNEKLFF.